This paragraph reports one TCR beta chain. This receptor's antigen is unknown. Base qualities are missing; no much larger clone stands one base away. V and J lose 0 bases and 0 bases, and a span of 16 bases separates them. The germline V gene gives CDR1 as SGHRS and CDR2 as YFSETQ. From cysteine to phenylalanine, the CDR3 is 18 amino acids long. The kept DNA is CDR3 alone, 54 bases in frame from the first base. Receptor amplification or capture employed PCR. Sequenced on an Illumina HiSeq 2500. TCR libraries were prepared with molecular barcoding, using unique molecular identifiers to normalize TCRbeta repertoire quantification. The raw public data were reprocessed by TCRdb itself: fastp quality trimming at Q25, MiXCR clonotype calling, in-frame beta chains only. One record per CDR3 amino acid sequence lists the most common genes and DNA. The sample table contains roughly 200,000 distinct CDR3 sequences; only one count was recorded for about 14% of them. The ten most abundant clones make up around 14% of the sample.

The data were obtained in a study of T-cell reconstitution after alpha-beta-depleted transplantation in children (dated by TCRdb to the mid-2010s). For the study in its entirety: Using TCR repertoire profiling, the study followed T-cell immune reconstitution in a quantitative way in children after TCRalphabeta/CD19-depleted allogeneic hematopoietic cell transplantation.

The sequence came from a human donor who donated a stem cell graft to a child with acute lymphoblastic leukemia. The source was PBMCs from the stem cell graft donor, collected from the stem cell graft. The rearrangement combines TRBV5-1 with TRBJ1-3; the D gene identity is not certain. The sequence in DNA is TGCGCCAGCAGCTTGGCCGTCAGTTGGGGAATCTCTGGAAACACCATATATTTT. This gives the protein CASSLAVSWGISGNTIYF.